One sample yielded the 21 T cell receptor beta chains listed below, sequenced in a study of Ad26.COV2.S vaccination and SARS-CoV-2 variants. The treatment was: 15 to 20 received Ad26.COV2.S at low or high dose, single or two shots; a few received placebo; per-sample allocation not given. Specimens were obtained on day 63 following the first vaccine or placebo injection. Data came from immunoSEQ multiplex PCR; TCRdb stores just in-frame clones and leaves some out. The sample records hundreds of thousands of clones, 80% to 95% being singletons. The sequenced sample was peripheral blood, obtained in a trial of Ad26.COV2.S vaccine versus placebo. Receptors were obtained from a person aged 18-60 years who received the Ad26.COV2.S COVID-19 vaccine or a placebo.

The V call is TRBV7-2, the J call TRBJ2-2; TRBD1 agrees at 8 bases. The CDR3 is 13 residues long. Germline V CDR1 and CDR2: SGHTA, FQGNSA. V was clipped by 3 bases and J by 7 bases; unmatched bases: 1. The CDR3 here is CASSLDRVGELFF. CDR3 nucleotides: TGTGCCAGCAGCTTGGACAGGGTCGGGGAGCTGTTTTTT.

This chain uses TRBV5-4 with TRBJ2-7; D ambiguous. Germline values: CDR1 SGHNT, CDR2 YYREEE (reference sequence). This CDR3 is 13 amino acids long. V was trimmed by 1 base and J by 3 bases, leaving 8 bases between them. Here the CDR3 DNA reads TGTGCCAGCAGCTTGCCCCCCCACTACGAGCAGTACTTC. Its protein is CASSLPPHYEQYF.

DNA of the CDR3: TGTGCCAGCAGCAACCTAGCGTTCACCGGGGAGCTGTTTTTT. Translation gives CASSNLAFTGELFF. The chain uses TRBV6-2 or TRBV6-3 and TRBJ2-2, with D tentatively TRBD2 (6 bases). CDR3 length equals 14 residues. Germline CDR1 reads MNHEY; CDR2 reads SVGEGT. V lost 6 bases, J lost 4 bases, and 12 bases lay in between.

The chain couples TRBV19 to TRBJ1-5; D gene uncertain. V was cut by 4 bases and J by 6 bases, with 10 bases left in between. CDR3 length: 13 residues. Germline V gene sequence: CDR1 LNHDA, CDR2 SQIVND (reference sequence). The CDR3, as DNA: TGTGCCAGTAGTACTGCGGTGGTTCAGCCCCAGCATTTT. As protein: CASSTAVVQPQHF. The full variable domain, with the rest looked up from reference TRBV19 and TRBJ1-5, is DGGITQSPKYLFRKEGQNVTLSCEQNLNHDAMYWYRQDPGQGLRLIYYSQIVNDFQKGDIAEGYSVSREKKESFPLTVTSAQKNPTAFYLCASSTAVVQPQHFGDGTRLSIL.

The CDR3 here is CASSENRQYF. The CDR3 DNA reads TGTGCCAGCAGTGAAAATCGTCAGTATTTT. J is TRBJ2-3 and V is TRBV6-1; unclear D gene. The CDR3 totals 10 residues. Germline CDR1 is MNHNS and CDR2 is SASEGT. V lost 2 bases and J 12 bases, leaving 6 bases between the germline ends.

The gene calls are TRBV4-1 and TRBJ2-7; the match to TRBD2 covers 11 bases. The germline gives CDR1 MGHRA, CDR2 YSYEKL. The V segment lost 5 bases and the J segment 4 bases; nucleotides outside the gene matches: 4. The CDR3 covers 14 residues. The CDR3 DNA follows: TGCGCCAGCAGCGATAGCGGGAGGGCTTACGAGCAGTACTTC. Protein product: CASSDSGRAYEQYF.

The chain combines TRBV30 with TRBJ2-5; either TRBD1 or TRBD2 may fit D (5 bases each). Germline CDR1 is GTSNPN and CDR2 is SVGIG (reference sequence). V was pared by 2 bases and J by 5 bases, with 15 bases between. This CDR3 comprises 14 residues. The CDR3 coding sequence is TGTGCCTGGAGTCGGGGCGATGCCGGGGAGACCCAGTACTTC. This encodes CAWSRGDAGETQYF. Full variable domain (remainder filled in from reference TRBV30 and TRBJ2-5): SQTIHQWPATLVQPVGSPLSLECTVEGTSNPNLYWYRQAAGRGLQLLFYSVGIGQISSEVPQNLSASRPQDRQFILSSKKLLLSDSGFYLCAWSRGDAGETQYFGPGTRLLVL.

This clone was counted at least ten times. The V gene is TRBV19, the J gene TRBJ2-7, with TRBD1 matching 8 bases. Germline V CDR1 and CDR2: LNHDA, SQIVND (reference sequence). The V gene end was trimmed by 3 bases and the J gene end by 7 bases; junction bases not matched to a gene: 8. This CDR3 is built from 14 residues. The CDR3 spells CASSMAGGAGEQYF. CDR3 bases: TGTGCCAGTAGTATGGCAGGGGGCGCGGGGGAGCAGTACTTC.

The chain is built from TRBV4-3 and TRBJ2-1; TRBD2 aligns across 11 bases. The CDR3 loop spans 16 amino acids. Germline trimming cut 0 bases from V and 6 bases from J; bases unmatched to any gene: 4. The germline gives CDR1 LGHNA, CDR2 YSLEER. The CDR3 bases are TGCGCCAGCAGCCAAGATTTAGCGGGAGGGGGCAATGAGCAGTTCTTC. This translates into CASSQDLAGGGNEQFF.

This rearrangement joins TRBV7-2 to TRBJ2-3, with 10 nucleotides matching TRBD1. The junction had 8 bases not matched to a gene; V was cut back by 0 bases and J by 5 bases. There are 17 residues in the CDR3. Germline-derived CDR1 and CDR2 are SGHTA and FQGNSA. The CDR3: CASSLASLGQGRDTQYF. The CDR3 DNA reads TGTGCCAGCAGCTTAGCCTCCTTGGGACAGGGGAGAGATACGCAGTATTTT.

The V and J genes are TRBV5-4 and TRBJ2-3; D is unresolved. CDR1 and CDR2 from the germline V gene are SGHNT and YYREEE (reference sequence). V shed 4 bases and J shed 4 bases, with 10 bases lying between them. The length of the CDR3 is 13 residues. CDR3 DNA sequence: TGTGCCAGCAGCCAAAATAATGCAGATACGCAGTATTTT. Encoded protein: CASSQNNADTQYF.

CDR3 in amino acids: CASSIKGANVLTF. The CDR3 coding sequence is TGTGCCAGTAGCATAAAGGGGGCCAACGTCCTGACTTTC. The V and J genes are TRBV19 and TRBJ2-6; D remains unclear. The CDR3 consists of 13 residues. Trimming stripped 6 bases from V and 4 bases from J, with 7 bases between. Germline CDR1 reads LNHDA; CDR2 reads SQIVND (reference sequence).

The V and J genes are TRBV18 and TRBJ2-7; D is unresolved. The V gene's germline CDR1 is KGHSH and CDR2 LQKENI. The CDR3 has 13 residues. Trimming removed 3 bases at V and 2 bases at J, with 8 bases between. In nucleotides, the CDR3 is TGTGCCAGCTCACCGGACCTAGCCTACGAGCAGTACTTC. Amino acid sequence: CASSPDLAYEQYF.

The chain has TRBV5-6 and TRBJ1-2, with D uncertain. The CDR3 spans 15 residues. In germline, CDR1 is SGHDT, CDR2 YYEEEE. The germline V and J ends were trimmed by 1 base and 8 bases, with 18 bases remaining between them. This CDR3 reads CASSLKSTQTWGYTF. Written as DNA, the CDR3 is TGTGCCAGCAGCTTGAAATCGACCCAAACGTGGGGCTACACCTTC.

V is TRBV5-1 and J is TRBJ2-5; 10 bases are a match to TRBD1. CDR3 length equals 16 residues. V dropped 4 bases and J dropped 0; count of bases not matched to a gene: 6. Germline CDR1 reads SGHRS; CDR2 reads YFSETQ. CDR3 sequence: CASSLGTGDHQETQYF. The CDR3 nucleotides are TGCGCCAGCAGCCTCGGGACAGGGGATCACCAAGAGACCCAGTACTTC.

V usage is TRBV18 and J usage is TRBJ1-1; the D gene is possibly TRBD1 (5 bases). Trimming took off 4 bases at V and 0 bases at J, with 9 bases between the two ends. Germline CDR1 and CDR2: KGHSH and LQKENI. The CDR3 totals 14 residues. The DNA for the CDR3 is TGTGCCAGCTCACTCCAGACAGTGAACACTGAAGCTTTCTTT. It codes for CASSLQTVNTEAFF.

This chain connects TRBV5-6 to TRBJ2-3; TRBD2 matches at 10 bases. The J segment lost 3 bases and the V segment lost 3 bases, leaving 7 bases of the junction unmatched. There are 16 residues in the CDR3. CDR1 is SGHDT and CDR2 is YYEEEE in the germline V gene. CDR3 coding DNA: TGTGCCAGCAGCTGGACTAGCGGAGGAGGTACAGATACGCAGTATTTT. It is translated as CASSWTSGGGTDTQYF.

V gene TRBV5-1 combines with J gene TRBJ2-2; D possibly corresponds to TRBD1 (6 bases). Germline V CDR1 and CDR2: SGHRS, YFSETQ. With 4 bases removed from V and 7 bases from J, the gap between germline ends came to 17 bases. The CDR3 has 15 residues. CDR3 DNA sequence: TGCGCCAGCAGCCCCACGTGGGGGCCGGGCGGGGAGCTGTTTTTT. It yields the protein CASSPTWGPGGELFF.

The rearrangement uses TRBV7-2 and TRBJ2-2; possible D gene TRBD1, 7 bases. Germline loops: CDR1 SGHTA, CDR2 FQGNSA. Trimming stripped 5 bases from V and 5 bases from J, with 21 bases between. CDR3 length: 17 residues. CDR3 amino acids: CASSPFPGRGETGELFF. In DNA, the CDR3 is TGTGCCAGCAGCCCCTTCCCGGGCAGGGGGGAAACCGGGGAGCTGTTTTTT.

This chain connects TRBV20-1 to TRBJ2-1; 10 nucleotides agree with TRBD1. The V and J ends lost 3 bases and 15 bases, in that order; junction bases with no gene match: 2. CDR1 is DFQATT and CDR2 is SNEGSKA in the germline V gene (reference sequence). The CDR3 consists of 10 residues. CDR3 sequence: CSARGQGSFF. The DNA of the CDR3 is TGCAGTGCTAGGGGACAGGGGTCGTTCTTC.

The chain couples TRBV11-3 to TRBJ2-1; D is tentatively TRBD1 or TRBD2 (5 bases each). Trimming removed 5 bases at V and 6 bases at J, with 17 bases between. Germline V gene data show CDR1 as SGHNT and CDR2 as YENEEA. The CDR3 consists of 15 residues. The CDR3 DNA is TGTGCCAGCAGCCCCTACCGGGGCCTCGTCAATGAGCAGTTCTTC. Translating gives CASSPYRGLVNEQFF.